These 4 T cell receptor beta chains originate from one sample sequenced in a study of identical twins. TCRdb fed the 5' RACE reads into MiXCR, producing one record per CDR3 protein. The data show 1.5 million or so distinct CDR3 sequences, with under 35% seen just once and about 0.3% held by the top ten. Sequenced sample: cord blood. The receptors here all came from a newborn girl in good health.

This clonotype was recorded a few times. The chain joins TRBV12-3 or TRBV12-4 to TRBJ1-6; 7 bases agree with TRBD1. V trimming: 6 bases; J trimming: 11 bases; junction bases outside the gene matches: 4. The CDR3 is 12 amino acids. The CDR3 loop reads CASRGTVTPLHF. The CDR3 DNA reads TGTGCCAGCAGGGGGACAGTTACACCCCTCCACTTT.

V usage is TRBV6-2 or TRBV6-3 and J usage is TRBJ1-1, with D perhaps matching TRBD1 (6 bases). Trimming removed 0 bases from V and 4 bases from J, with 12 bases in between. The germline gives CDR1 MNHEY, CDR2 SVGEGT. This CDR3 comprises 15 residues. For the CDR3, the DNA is TGTGCCAGCAGTTACTCCTTCACAGGGACCACTGAAGCTTTCTTT. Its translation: CASSYSFTGTTEAFF.

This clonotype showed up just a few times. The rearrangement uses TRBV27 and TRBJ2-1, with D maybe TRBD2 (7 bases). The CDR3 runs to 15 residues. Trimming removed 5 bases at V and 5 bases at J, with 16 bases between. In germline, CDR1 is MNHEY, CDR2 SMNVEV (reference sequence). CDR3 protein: CASSRAAGAHNEQFF. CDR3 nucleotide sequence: TGTGCCAGCAGTAGGGCGGCGGGGGCACACAATGAGCAGTTCTTC.

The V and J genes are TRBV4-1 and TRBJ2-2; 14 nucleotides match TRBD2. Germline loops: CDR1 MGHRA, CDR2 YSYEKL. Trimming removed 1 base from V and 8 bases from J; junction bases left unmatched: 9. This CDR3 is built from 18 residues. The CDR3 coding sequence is TGCGCCAGCAGCCAAGGCCACGGGACTAGCGGGAGTTTGGGGGAGCTGTTTTTT. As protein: CASSQGHGTSGSLGELFF.